This passage covers 14 T cell receptor beta chains from one sample sequenced in a study of CD8+CD57+ T cells in acquired aplastic anemia (dated by TCRdb to the late 2010s). Patients chosen for sequencing had shown expansion of CD8+CD57+ cells by flow cytometry. The sequencer was an Illumina HiSeq 2000. Genomic DNA was used as template for profiling of TCR beta VDJ combinations and CDR3 sequences. TCRdb cleaned the public reads at Q25 with fastp, built clones with MiXCR and kept in-frame beta chains. Every distinct CDR3 protein forms one entry, paired with its most common genes and DNA. The sample table records 400,000 to 600,000 distinct CDR3 sequences; less than 35% of these occur just once. The ten largest clonotypes hold roughly 0.89% of the sample. The sequenced sample was sorted CD4+, CD8+, or CD8+CD57+ T cells (not recorded which) from PBMCs. The receptors shown here come from a human donor with aplastic anemia.

This clonotype has at least ten counts. The gene calls are TRBV5-1 and TRBJ1-6, with D tentatively TRBD1 (5 bases). CDR1 and CDR2 from the germline V gene are SGHRS and YFSETQ. The CDR3 runs to 14 residues. Trimming pared 0 bases from V and 14 bases from J, leaving 15 bases between. The CDR3 region is CASSLDLGEGSLHF. CDR3 sequence (DNA): TGCGCCAGCAGCTTGGATCTGGGGGAAGGTTCCCTCCACTTT.

This chain joins TRBV2 and TRBJ2-7; D is possibly TRBD2 (6 bases). V lost 8 bases to trimming and J lost 3 bases, with 8 bases between them. There are 11 residues in the CDR3. CDR1 is SNHLY, CDR2 FYNNEI, per germline. The CDR3 DNA reads as TGTGCCAGCGGGCGGGACTACGAGCAGTACTTC. Its protein product is CASGRDYEQYF.

V is TRBV19 and J is TRBJ1-2; D is possibly TRBD1 (5 bases). The CDR3 is 19 residues long. V was cut by 4 bases and J by 4 bases, with 28 bases left in between. Germline V gives CDR1 LNHDA, CDR2 SQIVND (reference sequence). The DNA of the CDR3 is TGTGCCAGTAGTAATTTTGGCGGTCGGACAAGTCGCACCTCCTATGGCTACACCTTC. The encoded protein is CASSNFGGRTSRTSYGYTF.

This clonotype has just a few counts. The rearrangement joins TRBV7-8 to TRBJ2-1, with 9 positions matching TRBD1. Germline V CDR1 and CDR2: SGHVS, FQNEAQ. The junction had 12 bases not matched to a gene; V was cut back by 7 bases and J by 5 bases. This CDR3 is built from 16 residues. The CDR3 here is CASTKTHRGQDNEQFF. The CDR3 DNA reads TGTGCCAGCACAAAAACTCACAGGGGGCAGGACAATGAGCAGTTCTTC.

Note on this clonotype: This CDR3 is missing its conserved last phenylalanine or tryptophan, likely due to a read error. The limits of the CDR3 on the DNA are not certain, so only TCRdb's listed CDR3 is given. The chain combines TRBV7-2 with TRBJ2-7; TRBD1 is taken as the D call from the table, unchecked against the DNA. The CDR3 length is 10 residues, termini included. Per germline, CDR1 SGHTA and CDR2 FQGNSA. This CDR3 reads CASSLARVAG.

There are many counts of this clonotype. The genes are TRBV10-3 and TRBJ1-2, with a tentative D call TRBD1 (5 bases). The CDR3 spans 15 residues. Trimming took off 0 bases at V and 3 bases at J, with 11 bases between the two ends. Germline lookup yields CDR1 ENHRY and CDR2 SYGVKD. In DNA form, the CDR3 reads TGTGCCATCAGTGAGTCGGCAGGGCGGTACTATGGCTACACCTTC. It specifies CAISESAGRYYGYTF.

A few counts support this clonotype. The V call is TRBV5-5, the J call TRBJ1-1, with unresolved D. CDR3 size: 14 residues. Trimming left V 0 bases short and J 4 bases short, with 10 bases between. CDR1 and CDR2 from the germline V gene are SGHKS and YYEKEE (reference sequence). DNA of the CDR3: TGTGCCAGCAGCTTGGCGGCGTCGGCCACTGAAGCTTTCTTT. Translating it yields CASSLAASATEAFF.

The chain employs TRBV6-6 and TRBJ2-3; D unclear. The V gene lost 3 bases and the J gene lost 1 base, with 8 bases spanning the gap. The CDR3 covers 14 residues. Germline-derived CDR1 and CDR2 are MNHNY and SVGAGI (reference sequence). CDR3: CASSYALGTDTQYF. Written as DNA, the CDR3 is TGTGCCAGCAGTTATGCATTAGGCACAGATACGCAGTATTTT.

This clonotype was picked up one time. Sequence at one end of the junction differs from germline and may be a read error. The V and J genes are TRBV5-1 and TRBJ2-2, with D uncertain. Germline lookup yields CDR1 SGHRS and CDR2 YFSETQ. The CDR3 runs 15 residues. The CDR3 DNA reads as TGCGCCAGCAGCTTGGCTGGCTCCAACACCGAGGAGCTGTTTTTT. Protein: CASSLAGSNTEELFF.

The chain uses TRBV19 and TRBJ1-1, with D tentatively TRBD1 (5 bases). The CDR3 extends over 15 amino acids. CDR1 and CDR2 from the germline V gene are LNHDA and SQIVND (reference sequence). The ends were cut back, 9 bases at V and 4 bases at J, with 21 bases in the middle. The CDR3 loop is CASSSQGPTGTEAFF. Written as DNA, the CDR3 is TGTGCCAGCAGCTCCCAGGGACCGACGGGCACTGAAGCTTTCTTT.

The chain is built from TRBV5-1 and TRBJ1-1, with D possibly being TRBD1 (5 bases). CDR1 SGHRS and CDR2 YFSETQ come from the germline V gene. Trimming shortened V by 2 bases and J by 1 base, and 12 bases separated the two germline ends. The CDR3 extends over 15 amino acids. The CDR3 DNA follows: TGCGCCAGCAGCTTCCTCGGGACTCCGAACACTGAAGCTTTCTTT. It encodes CASSFLGTPNTEAFF.

This chain joins TRBV5-4 and TRBJ2-7; D ambiguous. From germline, CDR1 is SGHNT and CDR2 YYREEE (reference sequence). The CDR3 length is 12 residues. Deletions cut 6 bases from V and 6 bases from J, with 13 bases between. The CDR3 reads CASTSFAGEQYF. The DNA of the CDR3 is TGTGCCAGCACCTCCTTTGCCGGCGAGCAGTACTTC. The complete variable domain, with remaining parts taken from reference TRBV5-4 and TRBJ2-7, reads ETGVTQSPTHLIKTRGQQVTLRCSSQSGHNTVSWYQQALGQGPQFIFQYYREEENGRGNFPPRFSGLQFPNYSSELNVNALELDDSALYLCASTSFAGEQYFGPGTRLTVT.

The rearrangement uses TRBV5-1 and TRBJ2-1, with D unclear. The CDR3 is 17 residues long. V lost 3 bases to trimming and J lost 0 bases, with 16 bases between them. Germline V CDR1 and CDR2: SGHRS, YFSETQ. The CDR3 coding sequence is TGCGCCAGCAGCTGGGGTTACCGGGTGGCCTCCTACAATGAGCAGTTCTTC. This sequence encodes CASSWGYRVASYNEQFF. The complete variable domain, with remaining parts taken from reference TRBV5-1 and TRBJ2-1, reads KAGVTQTPRYLIKTRGQQVTLSCSPISGHRSVSWYQQTPGQGLQFLFEYFSETQRNKGNFPGRFSGRQFSNSRSEMNVSTLELGDSALYLCASSWGYRVASYNEQFFGPGTRLTVL.

In its sample, this clonotype was seen a few times. The J gene is TRBJ2-1, the V gene TRBV20-1; tentatively, D is TRBD1 or TRBD2 (5 bases each). The CDR3 sequence is 14 residues long. Looked up from germline, CDR1 is DFQATT and CDR2 is SNEGSKA (reference sequence). V was clipped by 1 base and J by 4 bases, with 11 bases between them. As DNA, the CDR3 is TGCAGTGCTAGAGCCCCGGGGCGATACAATGAGCAGTTCTTC. This translates into CSARAPGRYNEQFF.